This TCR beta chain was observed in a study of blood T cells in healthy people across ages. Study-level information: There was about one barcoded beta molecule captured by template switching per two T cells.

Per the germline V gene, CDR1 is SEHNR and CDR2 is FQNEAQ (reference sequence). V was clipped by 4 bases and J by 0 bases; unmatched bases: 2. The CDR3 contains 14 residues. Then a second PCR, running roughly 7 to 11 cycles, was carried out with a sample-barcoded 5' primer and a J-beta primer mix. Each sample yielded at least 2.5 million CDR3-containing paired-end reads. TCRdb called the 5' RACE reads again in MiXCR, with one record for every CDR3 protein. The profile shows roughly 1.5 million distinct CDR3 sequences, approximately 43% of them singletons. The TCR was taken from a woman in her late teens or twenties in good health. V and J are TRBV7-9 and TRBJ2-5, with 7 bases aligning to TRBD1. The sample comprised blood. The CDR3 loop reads CASSSQGHQETQYF. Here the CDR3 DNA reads TGTGCCAGCAGCTCACAGGGGCACCAAGAGACCCAGTACTTC.